What follows are 20 T cell receptor beta chains derived from one specimen sequenced in a study of CD4 and CD8 cells across lung adenocarcinoma regions. MiXCR, run by TCRdb on the PCR reads, gives a single entry per CDR3 protein. The data show roughly 7,100 distinct CDR3 sequences, with around 46% seen just once and approximately 29% held by the top ten. The sample taken for sequencing was CD4+ T cells from the margin of a lung tumor. The receptors originated from a male donor with lung adenocarcinoma. The CD4 and CD8 labels of this study may be unreliable.

The CDR3 bases are TGTGCCAGCAGCTTAAACACTGAAGGGACCCAGTACTTC. It is translated as CASSLNTEGTQYF. The chain recombines TRBV11-3 with TRBJ2-7; D unresolved. The tail of the sequence fits TRBJ2-5 better, so the J call may be wrong. This CDR3 has 13 amino acids. Germline CDR1 and CDR2: SGHNT and YENEEA.

The chain links TRBV9 to TRBJ2-5; 7 bases agree with TRBD2. With 0 bases clipped from V and 4 bases from J, the junction kept 6 bases outside the gene matches. Germline V gives CDR1 SGDLS, CDR2 YYNGEE. The CDR3 extends over 15 amino acids. In DNA, the CDR3 is TGTGCCAGCAGCGTAGCGGGGGGACCCGCAGAGACCCAGTACTTC. Protein: CASSVAGGPAETQYF.

This clonotype was seen many times. V and J are TRBV6-1 and TRBJ2-1, with 10 bases matching TRBD1. With the DNA end fitting TRBJ2-7 better, the J assignment may be wrong. Germline loops: CDR1 MNHNS, CDR2 SASEGT. The CDR3 contains 14 residues. CDR3 nucleotides: TGTGCCAGCACCCCCTTCGGGACAGGGGTCGAGCAGTACTTC. Residues: CASTPFGTGVEQYF.

In the case of this clonotype: Being one base from a much bigger clone, this may be a read error. Because the CDR3's place on the DNA is in doubt, the DNA is left out and the CDR3 is given as listed by TCRdb. This rearrangement joins TRBV7-2 to TRBJ2-1; the tabulated D call, TRBD2, remains unverified against the DNA. The CDR3 length equals 16 residues, ends included. Germline CDR1 and CDR2: SGHTA and FQGNSA. The CDR3 reads CASSLWASGSWRQTLF.

The chain couples TRBV27 to TRBJ2-6, with D perhaps assigned TRBD1 or TRBD2 (5 bases each). The CDR3 totals 17 residues. Trimming took off 6 bases at V and 2 bases at J, with 17 bases between the two ends. The germline V gene has CDR1 MNHEY and CDR2 SMNVEV (reference sequence). The DNA for the CDR3 is TGTGCCAGCAGCTTCGCCGGGACCCCAGCTGGGGCCAACGTCCTGACTTTC. Its protein is CASSFAGTPAGANVLTF.

Remarks on this clonotype: Compared with germline, one end of the junction differs, possibly owing to a read error. The DNA of the CDR3 is TGTGCCAGCAGGACAGACGCCAAAGATACGCAGTATTTC. Amino acid sequence: CASRTDAKDTQYF. The gene calls are TRBV27 and TRBJ2-3; D perhaps matches TRBD1 (5 bases). CDR3 size: 13 residues. Germline V CDR1 and CDR2: MNHEY, SMNVEV (reference sequence).

This clonotype qualifies as medium-sized. The gene calls are TRBV6-1 and TRBJ2-3; TRBD2 agrees at 7 bases. V was clipped by 4 bases and J by 0 bases; unmatched bases: 10. This CDR3 comprises 17 residues. CDR1 MNHNS and CDR2 SASEGT come from the germline V gene. The CDR3 DNA reads TGTGCCAGCAGTGTCCATGCGGGTAGCGGGAGCACAGATACGCAGTATTTT. Its translation: CASSVHAGSGSTDTQYF.

V and J are TRBV6-5 and TRBJ2-1; D not resolved. Germline CDR1 is MNHEY and CDR2 is SVGAGI. The CDR3 is 12 amino acids. Trimming cost V 4 bases and J 6 bases, with 7 bases left between them. The CDR3 DNA reads TGTGCCAGCAGTTTAGACTTCAATGAGCAGTTCTTC. Translated: CASSLDFNEQFF.

The chain recombines TRBV20-1 with TRBJ2-1; tentatively, D is TRBD1 or TRBD2 (5 bases each). With the DNA end fitting TRBJ2-7 better, the J assignment may be wrong. Germline V gene data show CDR1 as DFQATT and CDR2 as SNEGSKA (reference sequence). This CDR3 spans 15 amino acids. Here the CDR3 DNA reads TGCAGTGCTAGGGCTTCAGAGGGGTCCTACAATGAGCAGTACTTC. As protein: CSARASEGSYNEQYF.

This clonotype was observed a few times. The chain uses TRBV14 and TRBJ2-5; 7 bases match TRBD1. The better agreement between TRBJ2-7 and the DNA end casts doubt on the J call. CDR3 size: 15 residues. CDR1 SGHDN and CDR2 FVKESK come from the germline V gene. The CDR3 region is CASRHTGTEPNEQYF. The DNA for the CDR3 is TGTGCCAGCAGGCATACCGGGACAGAGCCTAACGAGCAGTACTTC.

Here the CDR3 DNA reads TGTGCCAGCAGCTTAATGAGGGTCACCGGGGAGCTGTTTTTT. Protein: CASSLMRVTGELFF. The gene calls are TRBV7-2 and TRBJ2-2, with a weak D call TRBD2 (5 bases). Trimming left V 2 bases short and J 4 bases short, with 8 bases between. The CDR3 length is 14 residues. Per the germline V gene, CDR1 is SGHTA and CDR2 is FQGNSA.

This clonotype was observed at least ten times. V usage is TRBV6-5 and J usage is TRBJ2-5; the D gene could be TRBD1 or TRBD2 (5 bases each). The J call is uncertain, as TRBJ2-7 better fits the DNA end. The germline CDR1 and CDR2 sequences are MNHEY and SVGAGI. The CDR3 sequence is 15 residues long. The CDR3 region has the DNA TGTGCCAGCAGTTACGGGACCGATCCTTTCTACGAGCAGTACTTC. It translates to CASSYGTDPFYEQYF.

The chain employs TRBV27 and TRBJ2-2; 8 positions agree with TRBD1. The trim removed 6 bases at V and 13 bases at J, leaving 10 bases unmatched. The CDR3 contains 13 residues. The germline CDR1 and CDR2 sequences are MNHEY and SMNVEV (reference sequence). DNA of the CDR3: TGTGCCAGCAGGGGGACAGGCACCGGGACGCTGTTTTTT. Translated: CASRGTGTGTLFF.

This clonotype is labeled as medium-sized. The V and J genes are TRBV6-1 and TRBJ2-6, with unresolved D. The CDR3 consists of 14 residues. V was cut by 6 bases and J by 0 bases, with 6 bases left in between. The germline V gene has CDR1 MNHNS and CDR2 SASEGT. CDR3 protein: CASSDFSGANVLTF. Here the CDR3 DNA reads TGTGCCAGCAGCGATTTCTCTGGGGCCAACGTCCTGACTTTC.

This clonotype turned up a few times. The CDR3 DNA reads TGTGCCAGCAGTGGCGGGGCTGGGGCCAACGTCCTGACTTTC. This codes for CASSGGAGANVLTF. This sequence joins TRBV6-1 and TRBJ2-6, with D possibly TRBD2 on 6 matching bases. This CDR3 comprises 14 residues. Germline V gives CDR1 MNHNS, CDR2 SASEGT. V was clipped by 4 bases and J by 2 bases, with 6 bases between them.

The chain joins TRBV10-3 to TRBJ2-7; tentative D call: TRBD2 (6 bases). This CDR3 is built from 15 residues. CDR1 is ENHRY, CDR2 SYGVKD, per germline. Trimming removed 10 bases at V and 3 bases at J, with 22 bases between. Here the CDR3 DNA reads TGTGCCACCACCATTGGAGGGACGAACGACTACGAGCAGTACTTC. This sequence encodes CATTIGGTNDYEQYF.

The chain has TRBV10-3 and TRBJ2-3; D unclear. Germline CDR1 is ENHRY and CDR2 is SYGVKD. The ends were cut back, 5 bases at V and 4 bases at J, with 10 bases in the middle. The CDR3 consists of 13 residues. In DNA, the CDR3 is TGTGCCATCAGTATAGTTTCGGCAGATACGCAGTATTTT. Its translation: CAISIVSADTQYF.

The chain joins TRBV7-6 to TRBJ2-1; a possible D gene is TRBD2 (5 bases). Germline V gene sequence: CDR1 SGHVS, CDR2 FNYEAQ. The CDR3 extends over 13 amino acids. With 3 bases removed from V and 8 bases from J, the gap between germline ends came to 11 bases. This CDR3 reads CASSLVGSHEQFF. CDR3 DNA sequence: TGTGCCAGCAGCTTGGTTGGGAGTCATGAGCAGTTCTTC. The variable domain in full, completed from reference TRBV7-6 and TRBJ2-1, reads GAGVSQSPRYKVTKRGQDVALRCDPISGHVSLYWYRQALGQGPEFLTYFNYEAQQDKSGLPNDRFSAERPEGSISTLTIQRTEQRDSAMYRCASSLVGSHEQFFGPGTRLTVL.

This clonotype was found a few times. V usage is TRBV30 and J usage is TRBJ2-2, with D possibly being TRBD2 (6 bases). The V end was cut by 4 bases, the J end by 0 bases, with 9 bases between. Germline V CDR1 and CDR2: GTSNPN, SVGIG (reference sequence). The length of the CDR3 is 14 residues. This chain's CDR3 is CAWKEGTNTGELFF. Here the CDR3 DNA reads TGTGCCTGGAAGGAGGGTACGAACACCGGGGAGCTGTTTTTT. The whole variable domain, filled in from reference TRBV30 and TRBJ2-2, reads SQTIHQWPATLVQPVGSPLSLECTVEGTSNPNLYWYRQAAGRGLQLLFYSVGIGQISSEVPQNLSASRPQDRQFILSSKKLLLSDSGFYLCAWKEGTNTGELFFGEGSRLTVL.

In the case of this clonotype: Germline is not matched at one junction end, which may reflect a read error. The chain recombines TRBV6-5 with TRBJ2-1; D may be TRBD1 or TRBD2 (5 bases each). The CDR3 runs to 18 residues. Germline CDR1 is MNHEY and CDR2 is SVGAGI. The CDR3 protein is CASSYSYGIRGAYNTQFF. The CDR3 coding sequence is TGTGCCAGCAGTTACTCTTACGGGATTCGAGGGGCCTACAATACGCAGTTTTTT.